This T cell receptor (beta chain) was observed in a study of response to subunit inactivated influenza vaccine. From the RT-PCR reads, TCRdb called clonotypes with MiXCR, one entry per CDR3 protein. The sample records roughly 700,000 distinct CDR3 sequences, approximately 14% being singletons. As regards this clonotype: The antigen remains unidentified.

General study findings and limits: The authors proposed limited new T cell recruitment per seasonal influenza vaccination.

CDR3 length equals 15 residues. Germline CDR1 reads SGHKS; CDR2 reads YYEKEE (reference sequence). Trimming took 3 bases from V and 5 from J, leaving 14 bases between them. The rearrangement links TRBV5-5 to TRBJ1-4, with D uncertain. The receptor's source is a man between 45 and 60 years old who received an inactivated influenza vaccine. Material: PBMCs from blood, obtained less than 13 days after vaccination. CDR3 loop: CASSSLGGWNEKLFF. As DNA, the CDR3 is TGTGCCAGCAGCTCGCTCGGAGGGTGGAATGAAAAACTGTTTTTT.